Sequencing of this T cell receptor (beta chain) was carried out in a study of T cells after yellow fever vaccination. Germline V CDR1 and CDR2: ENHRY, SYGVKD. The CDR3 loop spans 13 amino acids. The V end lost 10 bases, the J end lost 4 bases, and 17 bases lay between the germline ends. By 5'RACE template switching, TCR cDNA was produced, with a universal primer site and UMIs added in the process. One entry per CDR3 protein, called by TCRdb with MiXCR from the 5' RACE reads. The repertoire consists of 500,000 to 650,000 distinct CDR3 sequences, with around 17% occurring once and the leading ten covering roughly 17%. Note on this clonotype: No antigen is known for it.

Whole-study results and caveats: The secondary response was weaker, and its peak arrived faster, on day 5 versus 15. Abundant clonotypes from the bulk population could contaminate FACS-sorted repertoires.

The TCR was taken from a man aged 18 to 29 who received the YFV17D yellow fever vaccine. The V call is TRBV10-3, the J call TRBJ2-7; D could derive from TRBD1 or TRBD2 (6 bases each). Specimen: PBMCs, collected 5 to 6 days after the first yellow fever vaccination. The CDR3 nucleotides are TGTGCCACCCACTTAGGGGGGACGTACGAGCAGTACTTC. Translating it yields CATHLGGTYEQYF.